What follows are 27 T cell receptor beta chains derived from one specimen sequenced in a study of CD8+ T cells in alopecia areata. The sample's treatment: oral pan-JAK inhibitor, 5-10 mg twice daily. Following RNA extraction, reverse transcription yielded cDNA that acted as the sequencing template. Sequencing used immunoSEQ multiplex PCR; TCRdb keeps in-frame clones, though not all of them. The repertoire holds 200,000 or so clones, around two fifths seen once, with around 0.48% in the top ten. Sequenced here: CD4+ T cells sorted from blood, sampled at week 34, from a patient treated with tofacitinib. The origin of the receptors is a human donor with alopecia areata.

This clone has just a few counts. V gene TRBV30 combines with J gene TRBJ2-7; no firm D call. The V gene's germline CDR1 is GTSNPN and CDR2 SVGIG (reference sequence). This CDR3 has 12 amino acids. Trimming cost V 3 bases and J 4 bases, with 10 bases left between them. As DNA, the CDR3 is TGTGCCTGGAGAGGGCAGACTTACGAGCAGTACTTC. Its translation is CAWRGQTYEQYF.

This clone was seen many times. The chain joins TRBV7-9 to TRBJ2-4; D is unclear. CDR1 is SEHNR, CDR2 FQNEAQ, per germline (reference sequence). V was clipped by 3 bases and J by 6 bases, with 6 bases between them. The length of the CDR3 is 12 residues. CDR3 nucleotide sequence: TGTGCCAGCAGCTTCCCGGGAAACATTCAGTACTTC. The encoded protein is CASSFPGNIQYF. The whole variable domain, remainder taken from reference TRBV7-9 and TRBJ2-4, is DTGVSQNPRHKITKRGQNVTFRCDPISEHNRLYWYRQTLGQGPEFLTYFQNEAQLEKSRLLSDRFSAERPKGSFSTLEIQRTEQGDSAMYLCASSFPGNIQYFGAGTRLSVL.

Only a few counts were recorded for this clone. This sequence joins TRBV7-9 and TRBJ1-5; D ambiguous. The CDR3 extends over 13 amino acids. V was clipped by 5 bases and J by 9 bases, with 14 bases between them. Germline V CDR1 and CDR2: SEHNR, FQNEAQ (reference sequence). CDR3 sequence: CASSLTGSGPQHF. CDR3 nucleotides: TGTGCCAGCAGCCTGACCGGGTCTGGGCCCCAGCATTTT.

This clone appeared a few times. This sequence joins TRBV4-1 and TRBJ1-4; no clear D gene. From germline, CDR1 is MGHRA and CDR2 YSYEKL. The V end lost 2 bases, the J end lost 7 bases, and 11 bases lay between the germline ends. The CDR3 covers 14 residues. DNA for the CDR3: TGCGCCAGCAGCCAACCGGGCGTGCGTGAAAAACTGTTTTTT. It encodes CASSQPGVREKLFF.

This clone has only one observation. V is TRBV7-2 and J is TRBJ2-5, with D possibly being TRBD1 (5 bases). CDR1 SGHTA and CDR2 FQGNSA come from the germline V gene. CDR3 length: 14 residues. The germline V and J ends were trimmed by 4 bases and 5 bases, with 14 bases remaining between them. CDR3 residues: CASSSWGATETQYF. The CDR3 nucleotides are TGTGCCAGCAGCTCTTGGGGCGCAACGGAGACCCAGTACTTC.

The CDR3 loop reads CASSVPGTGIYEQYF. CDR3 nucleotide sequence: TGCGCCAGCAGCGTGCCCGGGACAGGAATTTACGAGCAGTACTTC. The V and J genes are TRBV5-1 and TRBJ2-7; TRBD1 matches 8 bases. There are 15 residues in the CDR3. Germline V gene sequence: CDR1 SGHRS, CDR2 YFSETQ. The V and J ends lost 4 bases and 4 bases, in that order; junction bases with no gene match: 10. Complete variable domain (other parts from reference TRBV5-1 and TRBJ2-7): KAGVTQTPRYLIKTRGQQVTLSCSPISGHRSVSWYQQTPGQGLQFLFEYFSETQRNKGNFPGRFSGRQFSNSRSEMNVSTLELGDSALYLCASSVPGTGIYEQYFGPGTRLTVT.

This clone has just a few counts. Other DNA sequences in the same sample also yield this CDR3. The chain recombines TRBV30 with TRBJ2-3; TRBD2 matches at 7 bases. The ends lost 0 bases at V and 0 bases at J; junction bases unmatched: 0. CDR1 and CDR2 (germline): GTSNPN, SVGIG (reference sequence). The CDR3 has 14 residues. The CDR3 reads CAWSVLASTDTQYF. The CDR3 region has the DNA TGTGCCTGGAGTGTACTAGCGAGCACAGATACGCAGTATTTT. The full variable domain, with the rest looked up from reference TRBV30 and TRBJ2-3, is SQTIHQWPATLVQPVGSPLSLECTVEGTSNPNLYWYRQAAGRGLQLLFYSVGIGQISSEVPQNLSASRPQDRQFILSSKKLLLSDSGFYLCAWSVLASTDTQYFGPGTRLTVL.

This clone was detected a few times. The genes are TRBV6-1 and TRBJ2-3, with 13 bases lining up with TRBD2. Per germline, CDR1 MNHNS and CDR2 SASEGT. The CDR3 is 15 amino acids. V gave up 6 bases and J gave up 3 bases; unmatched junction bases: 3. CDR3 region: CASRRLAGGTDTQYF. The CDR3 coding sequence is TGTGCCAGCAGACGACTAGCGGGGGGAACAGATACGCAGTATTTT.

The V call is TRBV5-1, the J call TRBJ1-5; TRBD1 might be the D (6 bases). Trimming took off 0 bases at V and 8 bases at J, with 12 bases between the two ends. The germline CDR1 and CDR2 sequences are SGHRS and YFSETQ. This CDR3 spans 14 amino acids. This CDR3 reads CASSLAGDVEPQHF. CDR3 coding DNA: TGCGCCAGCAGCTTGGCAGGGGATGTGGAGCCCCAGCATTTT.

V gene TRBV29-1 combines with J gene TRBJ2-7, with 10 bases lining up with TRBD2. J gave up 3 bases and V 7 bases, and 3 bases lay outside the gene matches. CDR1 SQVTM and CDR2 ANQGSEA come from the germline V gene. The CDR3 runs 12 residues. Here the CDR3 reads CSATSGFYEQYF. The CDR3 DNA reads TGCAGCGCGACTAGCGGGTTCTACGAGCAGTACTTC.

The chain joins TRBV30 to TRBJ2-7; D might be TRBD2 (5 bases). Per the germline V gene, CDR1 is GTSNPN and CDR2 is SVGIG (reference sequence). Trimming cost V 0 bases and J 0 bases, with 15 bases left between them. The CDR3 sequence is 16 residues long. CDR3 loop: CAWSVGLRRSSYEQYF. CDR3 in DNA: TGTGCCTGGAGTGTCGGACTGCGAAGGAGCTCCTACGAGCAGTACTTC.

The chain links TRBV29-1 to TRBJ2-4, with D possibly TRBD2 on 6 matching bases. Trimming removed 3 bases at V and 9 bases at J, with 12 bases between. CDR1 is SQVTM and CDR2 is ANQGSEA in the germline V gene. The length of the CDR3 is 12 residues. DNA for the CDR3: TGCAGCGTTGAGCGGCAGGGAGGCATTCAGTACTTC. It is translated as CSVERQGGIQYF. The variable domain in full, with the rest retrieved from reference TRBV29-1 and TRBJ2-4, is SAVISQKPSRDICQRGTSLTIQCQVDSQVTMMFWYRQQPGQSLTLIATANQGSEATYESGFVIDKFPISRPNLTFSTLTVSNMSPEDSSIYLCSVERQGGIQYFGAGTRLSVL.

This chain uses TRBV5-1 with TRBJ2-7; D is perhaps TRBD2 (5 bases). The V and J ends lost 0 bases and 9 bases respectively, with 13 bases between them. This CDR3 contains 13 residues. The V gene's germline CDR1 is SGHRS and CDR2 YFSETQ. The CDR3 here is CASSLGGREGQYF. For the CDR3, the DNA is TGCGCCAGCAGCTTGGGAGGCCGGGAAGGGCAGTACTTC.

The V call is TRBV14, the J call TRBJ2-1; no clear D. Per germline, CDR1 SGHDN and CDR2 FVKESK. V was trimmed by 4 bases and J by 4 bases, leaving 11 bases between them. This CDR3 comprises 14 residues. This CDR3 is CASSPGAVYNEQFF. CDR3 coding DNA: TGTGCCAGCAGCCCGGGTGCGGTTTACAATGAGCAGTTCTTC.

Many counts were recorded for this clone. The chain combines TRBV30 with TRBJ1-3; D is ambiguous. The V and J ends lost 5 bases and 5 bases respectively, with 7 bases between them. The CDR3 is 11 residues long. Germline V CDR1 and CDR2: GTSNPN, SVGIG (reference sequence). CDR3 sequence (DNA): TGTGCCTGGCCCGACAGAAACACCATATATTTT. This encodes CAWPDRNTIYF.

The chain combines TRBV7-6 with TRBJ2-3, with TRBD2 matching over 11 bases. The CDR3 loop spans 16 amino acids. J lost 0 bases, V lost 4 bases, and 3 bases had no gene match. Per germline, CDR1 SGHVS and CDR2 FNYEAQ. CDR3 sequence reads: CASSSRLAGSTDTQYF. CDR3 DNA sequence: TGTGCCAGCAGCTCTCGACTAGCGGGGAGCACAGATACGCAGTATTTT. Full variable domain (remainder filled in from reference TRBV7-6 and TRBJ2-3): GAGVSQSPRYKVTKRGQDVALRCDPISGHVSLYWYRQALGQGPEFLTYFNYEAQQDKSGLPNDRFSAERPEGSISTLTIQRTEQRDSAMYRCASSSRLAGSTDTQYFGPGTRLTVL.

The V gene is TRBV18, the J gene TRBJ1-1, with D perhaps matching TRBD1 (6 bases). CDR1 is KGHSH and CDR2 is LQKENI in the germline V gene. V lost 3 bases to trimming and J lost 4 bases, with 15 bases between them. The CDR3 sequence is 15 residues long. The CDR3 protein is CASSPPTGIATEAFF. For the CDR3, the DNA is TGTGCCAGCTCACCCCCGACAGGAATTGCCACTGAAGCTTTCTTT.

This clone has more than one count but fewer than ten. CDR3 sequence: CASSLARGEENEQFF. CDR3 bases: TGTGCCAGCAGCTTAGCTCGCGGGGAAGAGAATGAGCAGTTCTTC. The chain joins TRBV11-2 to TRBJ2-1, with a weak D call TRBD2 (6 bases). V was shortened by 1 base and J by 7 bases, with 14 bases between the two germline ends. The CDR3 sequence is 15 residues long. Germline CDR1 reads SGHAT; CDR2 reads FQNNGV.

The table lists this clone with a few counts. The chain joins TRBV2 to TRBJ2-1; 13 positions agree with TRBD2. Unmatched junction bases numbered 7, after V lost 6 bases and J lost 8 bases. In germline, CDR1 is SNHLY, CDR2 FYNNEI. The CDR3 sequence is 15 residues long. The CDR3 nucleotides are TGTGCCAGCAGCTCAACTAGCGGGAGGGCCTATGAGCAGTTCTTC. It encodes CASSSTSGRAYEQFF.

This clone was observed a handful of times. The junction shows a germline mismatch at one end, possibly a read error. The V and J genes are TRBV7-7 and TRBJ2-1, with 10 bases fitting TRBD2. The CDR3 length is 15 residues. CDR1 and CDR2 (germline): SSHAT, FNYEAQ (reference sequence). The CDR3 sequence: CASSSAPGLAFEQFF. In DNA, the CDR3 is TGTGCTAGCAGCTCCGCCCCGGGACTAGCGTTTGAGCAGTTCTTC.

This clone was seen a handful of times. The CDR3 DNA follows: TGCGCCAGCAGTCCCCAGGGGAACACCGGGGAGCTGTTTTTT. The encoded protein is CASSPQGNTGELFF. The chain uses TRBV5-1 and TRBJ2-2, with D possibly matching TRBD1 (5 bases). In germline, CDR1 is SGHRS, CDR2 YFSETQ. The ends were cut back, 5 bases at V and 1 base at J, with 9 bases in the middle. CDR3 length equals 14 residues.

The V call is TRBV5-7, the J call TRBJ1-1, with D possibly being TRBD1 (5 bases). TRBV5-7 is an ORF, and what it does is uncertain. Trimming took off 0 bases at V and 1 base at J, with 10 bases between the two ends. CDR3 length equals 15 residues. DNA of the CDR3: TGTGCCAGCAGCTTGGTGGGGGACCAGAACACTGAAGCTTTCTTT. This translates into CASSLVGDQNTEAFF.

This clone showed up just once. The rearrangement uses TRBV9 and TRBJ2-1, with 7 bases lining up with TRBD1. This CDR3 is 16 amino acids long. Germline CDR1 and CDR2: SGDLS and YYNGEE. V shed 4 bases and J 0 bases; nucleotides not matched to a gene: 7. CDR3 DNA: TGTGCCAGCAGCCCCACGGGACAGAGCTCCTACAATGAGCAGTTCTTC. This translates into CASSPTGQSSYNEQFF.

The chain employs TRBV27 and TRBJ1-2, with a possible D match to TRBD1 (5 bases). Germline CDR1 is MNHEY and CDR2 is SMNVEV (reference sequence). CDR3 size: 15 residues. Trimming cost V 4 bases and J 0 bases, with 12 bases left between them. CDR3 sequence: CASSSNRSPNYGYTF. The CDR3 nucleotides are TGTGCCAGCAGTTCCAACAGGTCTCCTAACTATGGCTACACCTTC.

The V and J genes are TRBV6-1 and TRBJ2-1; a possible D gene is TRBD2 (6 bases). The CDR3 consists of 17 residues. V gave up 4 bases and J gave up 0 bases, with 16 bases separating them. CDR1 and CDR2 (germline): MNHNS, SASEGT. CDR3 nucleotide sequence: TGTGCCAGCAGTGGGCCCCTAGCGCTCAGCTCCTACAATGAGCAGTTCTTC. Protein: CASSGPLALSSYNEQFF.

DNA for the CDR3: TGTGCCAGCAGCTTTTCAGACTCTGGGGCCAACGTCCTGACTTTC. Amino acid sequence: CASSFSDSGANVLTF. The chain links TRBV7-9 to TRBJ2-6; the D is unclear. CDR1 and CDR2 from the germline V gene are SEHNR and FQNEAQ (reference sequence). This CDR3 has 15 residues. Deletions cut 3 bases from V and 0 bases from J, with 6 bases between.

This clone was counted between two and nine times. The rearrangement uses TRBV4-2 and TRBJ1-1; unclear D gene. The CDR3 runs 15 residues. Germline loops: CDR1 LGHNA, CDR2 YNFKEQ. V was shortened by 1 base and J by 0 bases, with 9 bases between the two germline ends. CDR3 bases: TGTGCCAGCAGCCAAGGAACCAGTATGAACACTGAAGCTTTCTTT. Protein: CASSQGTSMNTEAFF.